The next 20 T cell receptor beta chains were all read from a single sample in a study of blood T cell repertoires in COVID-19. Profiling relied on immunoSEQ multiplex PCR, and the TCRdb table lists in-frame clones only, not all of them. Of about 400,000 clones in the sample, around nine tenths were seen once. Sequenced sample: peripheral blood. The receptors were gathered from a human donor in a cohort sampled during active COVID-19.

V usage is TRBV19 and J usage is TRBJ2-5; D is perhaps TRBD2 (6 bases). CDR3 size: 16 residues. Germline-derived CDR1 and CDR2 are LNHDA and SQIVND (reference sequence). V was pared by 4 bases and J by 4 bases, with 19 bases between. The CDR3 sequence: CASSSIRRAGRETQYF. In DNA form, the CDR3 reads TGTGCCAGTAGTAGTATAAGGAGGGCGGGAAGAGAGACCCAGTACTTC.

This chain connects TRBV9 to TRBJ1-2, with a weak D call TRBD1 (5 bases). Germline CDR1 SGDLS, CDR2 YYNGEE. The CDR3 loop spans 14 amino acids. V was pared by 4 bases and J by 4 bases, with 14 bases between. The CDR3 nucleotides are TGTGCCAGCAGCCCCGCTGGGGCGAGCTATGGCTACACCTTC. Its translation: CASSPAGASYGYTF.

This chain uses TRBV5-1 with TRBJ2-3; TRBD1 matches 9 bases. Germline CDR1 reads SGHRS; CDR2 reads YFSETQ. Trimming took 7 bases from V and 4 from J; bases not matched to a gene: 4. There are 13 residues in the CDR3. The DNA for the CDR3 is TGCGCCAGCGGGGACAGGGAGGCAGATACGCAGTATTTT. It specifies CASGDREADTQYF.

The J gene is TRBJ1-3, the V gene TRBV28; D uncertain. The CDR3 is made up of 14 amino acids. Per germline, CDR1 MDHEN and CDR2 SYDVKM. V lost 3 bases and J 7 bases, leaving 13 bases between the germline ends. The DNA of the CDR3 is TGTGCCAGCAGTTTCCTGAGGGAACCTAACACCATATATTTT. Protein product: CASSFLREPNTIYF.

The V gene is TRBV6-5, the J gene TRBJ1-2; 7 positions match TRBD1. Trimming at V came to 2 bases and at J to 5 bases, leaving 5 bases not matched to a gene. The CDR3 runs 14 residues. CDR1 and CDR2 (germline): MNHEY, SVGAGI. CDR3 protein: CASSYKAGGYGYTF. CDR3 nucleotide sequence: TGTGCCAGCAGTTACAAGGCAGGGGGGTATGGCTACACCTTC.

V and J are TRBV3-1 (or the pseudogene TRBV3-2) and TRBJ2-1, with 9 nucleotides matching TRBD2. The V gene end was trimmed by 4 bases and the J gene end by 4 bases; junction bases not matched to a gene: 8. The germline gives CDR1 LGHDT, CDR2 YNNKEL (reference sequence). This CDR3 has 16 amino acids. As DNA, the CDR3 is TGTGCCAGCAGCCCCCCGCGGCTAGCGGGATACAATGAGCAGTTCTTC. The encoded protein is CASSPPRLAGYNEQFF.

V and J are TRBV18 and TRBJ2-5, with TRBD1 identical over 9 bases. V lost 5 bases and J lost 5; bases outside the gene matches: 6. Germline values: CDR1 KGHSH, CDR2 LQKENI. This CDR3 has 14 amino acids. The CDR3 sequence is CASSMGQGHETQYF. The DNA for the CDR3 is TGTGCCAGCTCAATGGGACAGGGTCATGAGACCCAGTACTTC.

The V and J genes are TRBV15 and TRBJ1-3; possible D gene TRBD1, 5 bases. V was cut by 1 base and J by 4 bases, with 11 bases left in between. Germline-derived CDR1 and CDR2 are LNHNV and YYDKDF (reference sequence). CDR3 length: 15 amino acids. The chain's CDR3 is CATSRVTGFGNTIYF. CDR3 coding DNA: TGTGCCACCAGCAGAGTCACAGGATTCGGAAACACCATATATTTT.

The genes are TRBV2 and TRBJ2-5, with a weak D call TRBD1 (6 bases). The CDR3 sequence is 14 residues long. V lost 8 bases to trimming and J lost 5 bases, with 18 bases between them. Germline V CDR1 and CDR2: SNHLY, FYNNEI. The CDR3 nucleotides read TGTGCCAGCCTCGCCGGAGCAACAGGGGAGACCCAGTACTTC. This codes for CASLAGATGETQYF.

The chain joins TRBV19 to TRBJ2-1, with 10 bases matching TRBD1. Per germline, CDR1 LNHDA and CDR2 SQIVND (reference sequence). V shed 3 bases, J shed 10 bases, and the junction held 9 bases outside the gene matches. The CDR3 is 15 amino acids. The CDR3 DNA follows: TGTGCCAGTAGTATCCCGACAGGGGGCTTAGGGGAGCAGTTCTTC. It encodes CASSIPTGGLGEQFF.

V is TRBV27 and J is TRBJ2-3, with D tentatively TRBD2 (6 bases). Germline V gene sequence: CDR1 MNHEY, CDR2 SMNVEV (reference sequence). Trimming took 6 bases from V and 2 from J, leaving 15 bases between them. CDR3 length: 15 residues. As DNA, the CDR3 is TGTGCCAGCAGACCGGGACTTGCTTTCACAGATACGCAGTATTTT. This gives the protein CASRPGLAFTDTQYF.

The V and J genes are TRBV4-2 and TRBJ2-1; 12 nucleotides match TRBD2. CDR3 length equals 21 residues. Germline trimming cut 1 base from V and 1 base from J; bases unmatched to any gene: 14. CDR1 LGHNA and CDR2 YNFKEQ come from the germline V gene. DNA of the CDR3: TGTGCCAGCAGCCAAGTCAGTAGTACTAGCGGGGGGAGAGGGTCCTACAATGAGCAGTTCTTC. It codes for CASSQVSSTSGGRGSYNEQFF.

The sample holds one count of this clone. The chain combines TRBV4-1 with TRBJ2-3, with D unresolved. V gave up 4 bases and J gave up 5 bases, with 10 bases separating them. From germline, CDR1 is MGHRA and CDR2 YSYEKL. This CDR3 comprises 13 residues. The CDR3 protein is CASSRLLVDTQYF. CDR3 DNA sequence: TGCGCCAGCAGCCGCCTTTTAGTAGATACGCAGTATTTT.

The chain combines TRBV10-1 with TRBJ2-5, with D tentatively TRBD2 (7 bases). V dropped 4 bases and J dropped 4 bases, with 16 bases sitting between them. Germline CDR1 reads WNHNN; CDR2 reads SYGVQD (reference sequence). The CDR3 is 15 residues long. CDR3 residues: CASSVGGGGAETQYF. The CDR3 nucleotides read TGCGCCAGCAGTGTCGGTGGTGGGGGGGCAGAGACCCAGTACTTC.

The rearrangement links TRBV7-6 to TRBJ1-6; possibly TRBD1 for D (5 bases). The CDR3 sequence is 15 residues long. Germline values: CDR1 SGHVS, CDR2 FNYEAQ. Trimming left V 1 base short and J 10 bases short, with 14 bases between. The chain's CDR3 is CASSLEPTRGSPLHF. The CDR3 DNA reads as TGTGCCAGCAGCTTAGAACCGACCCGGGGGTCACCCCTCCACTTT. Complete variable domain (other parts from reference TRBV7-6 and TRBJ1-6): GAGVSQSPRYKVTKRGQDVALRCDPISGHVSLYWYRQALGQGPEFLTYFNYEAQQDKSGLPNDRFSAERPEGSISTLTIQRTEQRDSAMYRCASSLEPTRGSPLHFGNGTRLTVT.

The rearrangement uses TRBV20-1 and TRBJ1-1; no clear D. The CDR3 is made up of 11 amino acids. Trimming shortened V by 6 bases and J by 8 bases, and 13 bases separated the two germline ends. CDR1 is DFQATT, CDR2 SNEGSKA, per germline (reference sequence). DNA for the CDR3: TGCAGTGCCGCGCCCCGTGAGGAAGCTTTCTTT. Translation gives CSAAPREEAFF.

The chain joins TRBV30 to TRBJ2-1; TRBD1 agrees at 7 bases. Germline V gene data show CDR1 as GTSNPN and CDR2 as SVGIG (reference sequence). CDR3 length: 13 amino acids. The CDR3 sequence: CAIGQESYNEQFF. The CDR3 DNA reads TGTGCTATCGGACAGGAGTCCTACAATGAGCAGTTCTTC.

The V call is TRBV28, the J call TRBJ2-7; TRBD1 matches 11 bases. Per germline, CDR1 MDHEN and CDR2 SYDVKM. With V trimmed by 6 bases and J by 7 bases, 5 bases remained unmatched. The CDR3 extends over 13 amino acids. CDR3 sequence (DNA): TGTGCCAGCAGGGGACAGGGGGGTAGAGAGCAGTACTTC. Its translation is CASRGQGGREQYF.

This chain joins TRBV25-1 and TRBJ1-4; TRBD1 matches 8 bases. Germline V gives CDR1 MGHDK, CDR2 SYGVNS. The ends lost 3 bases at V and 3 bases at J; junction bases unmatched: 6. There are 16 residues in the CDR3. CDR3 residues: CASSDYGQGANEKLFF. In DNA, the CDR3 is TGTGCCAGCAGTGACTATGGACAGGGCGCTAATGAAAAACTGTTTTTT.

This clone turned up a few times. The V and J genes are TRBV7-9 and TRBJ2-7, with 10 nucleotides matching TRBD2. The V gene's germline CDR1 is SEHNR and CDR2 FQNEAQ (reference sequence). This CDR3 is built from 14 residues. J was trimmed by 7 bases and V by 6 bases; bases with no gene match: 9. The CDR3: CASSSSGGAKEQYF. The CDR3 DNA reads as TGTGCCAGCAGTTCGAGCGGGGGGGCAAAAGAGCAGTACTTC.